This TCR beta chain was recorded in a study of blood T cell repertoires in COVID-19. At the level of the study: The samples span acute and convalescent COVID-19 from the United States, Italy and Spain. The analysed material was cDNA or gDNA that came from T cells, B-cell-depleted T cells, or PBMCs.

This CDR3 region has 13 residues. Germline lookup yields CDR1 MNHNY and CDR2 SVGAGI (reference sequence). V gave up 4 bases and J gave up 4 bases; unmatched junction bases: 2. Method: immunoSEQ multiplex PCR; TCRdb's copy keeps in-frame clones and lacks some. Found here are fewer than 250,000 clones, 65% to 90% of them singletons; the top ten hold around 4%. This clone was observed a single time. The V and J genes are TRBV6-6 and TRBJ1-2, with 8 bases fitting TRBD1. The origin of this receptor is a woman between 35 and 50 years old with acute COVID-19. Sequenced sample: PBMCs or T cells enriched from blood (not recorded which). The CDR3 protein is CASSSDRGYGYTF. Written as DNA, the CDR3 is TGTGCCAGCAGTTCTGACAGGGGCTATGGCTACACCTTC.